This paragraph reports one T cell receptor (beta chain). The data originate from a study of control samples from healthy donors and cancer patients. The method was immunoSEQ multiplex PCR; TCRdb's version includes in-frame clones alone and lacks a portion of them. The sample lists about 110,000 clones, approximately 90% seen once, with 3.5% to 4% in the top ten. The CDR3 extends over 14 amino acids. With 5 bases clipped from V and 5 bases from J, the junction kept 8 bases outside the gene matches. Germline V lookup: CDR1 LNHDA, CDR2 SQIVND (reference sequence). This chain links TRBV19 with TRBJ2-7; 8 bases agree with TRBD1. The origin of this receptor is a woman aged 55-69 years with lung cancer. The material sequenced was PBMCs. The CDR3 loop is CASSPGTGQDEQYF. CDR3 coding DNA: TGTGCCAGTAGTCCTGGGACAGGTCAGGACGAGCAGTACTTC.